These 10 T cell receptor beta chains came from one sample sequenced in a study of CXCR3-negative and CXCR3-positive naive CD8 T cells. UMI-tagged TRB cDNA libraries were built via 5' RACE. TCRdb reprocessed the 5' RACE reads and keeps a single row for each CDR3 protein, giving no DNA. The repertoire table contains 90,000 to 100,000 distinct CDR3 sequences. The source material was naive CXCR3- CD8+ T cells from blood. The subset here: CD45RO-CCR7+CD27+CD95- naive CD8+ T cells lacking CXCR3 (TNR3-). The receptors were gathered from a human donor in good health. Some clones in this sample may be carry-over from other donors' samples.

The chain uses TRBV11-2 and TRBJ2-7; TCRdb designates TRBD1, a call that cannot be tested without DNA. Germline V CDR1 and CDR2: SGHAT, FQNNGV. The CDR3 has 15 residues. The CDR3 protein is CASNDPGPVSYEQYF.

V usage is TRBV28 and J usage is TRBJ2-7; no DNA is available, so the TRBD1 call from TCRdb remains unchecked. This CDR3 comprises 15 residues. The V gene's germline CDR1 is MDHEN and CDR2 SYDVKM. The CDR3 loop reads CASSFVGGTTYEQYF.

The chain uses TRBV28 and TRBJ1-2. The CDR3 extends over 14 amino acids. CDR1 and CDR2 (germline): MDHEN, SYDVKM. The CDR3 here is CASSFGGGSYGYTF.

The chain uses TRBV5-5 and TRBJ2-7; TCRdb picks TRBD1, but there is no DNA to check that call. Germline CDR1 and CDR2: SGHKS and YYEKEE (reference sequence). CDR3 length equals 14 residues. CDR3 sequence: CASSPWDSAYEQYF. The full variable domain, with the rest looked up from reference TRBV5-5 and TRBJ2-7, is DAGVTQSPTHLIKTRGQQVTLRCSPISGHKSVSWYQQVLGQGPQFIFQYYEKEERGRGNFPDRFSARQFPNYSSELNVNALLLGDSALYLCASSPWDSAYEQYFGPGTRLTVT.

The chain couples TRBV4-3 to TRBJ1-4; TCRdb designates TRBD1, a call that cannot be tested without DNA. Germline assignment: CDR1 LGHNA and CDR2 YSLEER. The CDR3 runs 15 residues. This chain's CDR3 is CASSQARTGSEKLFF.

V usage is TRBV4-1 and J usage is TRBJ2-2; TCRdb selects TRBD2, and the lack of DNA leaves this call unchecked. This CDR3 has 16 residues. CDR1 and CDR2 (germline): MGHRA, YSYEKL. The CDR3 region is CASRPSGGWNTGELFF.

The rearrangement uses TRBV29-1 and TRBJ2-3. Looked up from germline, CDR1 is SQVTM and CDR2 is ANQGSEA. The CDR3 runs to 15 residues. The CDR3 loop is CSGVPYLASTDTQYF.

The chain employs TRBV28 and TRBJ2-1; checking the TCRdb D call of TRBD2 is not possible without DNA. Looked up from germline, CDR1 is MDHEN and CDR2 is SYDVKM. The CDR3 runs to 15 residues. CDR3 sequence: CASSPGERDYNEQFF.

This chain uses TRBV29-1 with TRBJ2-2; TCRdb's D call, TRBD1, is unchecked because there is no DNA. The CDR3 spans 14 residues. From germline, CDR1 is SQVTM and CDR2 ANQGSEA. CDR3 residues: CSVPGQGLAGELFF.

CDR3 amino acids: CSVVQTNINIQYF. The chain has TRBV29-1 and TRBJ2-4. Looked up from germline, CDR1 is SQVTM and CDR2 is ANQGSEA. This CDR3 has 13 amino acids.